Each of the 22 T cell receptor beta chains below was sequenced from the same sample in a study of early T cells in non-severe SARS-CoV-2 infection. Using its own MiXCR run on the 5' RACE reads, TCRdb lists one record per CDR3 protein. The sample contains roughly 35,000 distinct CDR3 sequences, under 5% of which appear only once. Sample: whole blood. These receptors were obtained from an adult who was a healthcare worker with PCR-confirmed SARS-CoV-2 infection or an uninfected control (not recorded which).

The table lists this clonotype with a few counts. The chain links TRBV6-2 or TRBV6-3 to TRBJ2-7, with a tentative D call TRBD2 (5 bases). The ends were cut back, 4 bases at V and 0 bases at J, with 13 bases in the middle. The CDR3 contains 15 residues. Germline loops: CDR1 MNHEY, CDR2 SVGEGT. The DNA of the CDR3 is TGTGCCAGCAGTTCCCGAGGGCCGAGCTCCTACGAGCAGTACTTC. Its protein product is CASSSRGPSSYEQYF.

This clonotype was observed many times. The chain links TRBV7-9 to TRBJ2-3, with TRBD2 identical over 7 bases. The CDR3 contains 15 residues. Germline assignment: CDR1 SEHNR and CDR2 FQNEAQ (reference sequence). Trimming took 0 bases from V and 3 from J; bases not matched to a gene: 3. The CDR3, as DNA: TGTGCCAGCAGCTTAGCATACGGGAGGACAGATACGCAGTATTTT. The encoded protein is CASSLAYGRTDTQYF. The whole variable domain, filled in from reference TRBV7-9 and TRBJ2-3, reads DTGVSQNPRHKITKRGQNVTFRCDPISEHNRLYWYRQTLGQGPEFLTYFQNEAQLEKSRLLSDRFSAERPKGSFSTLEIQRTEQGDSAMYLCASSLAYGRTDTQYFGPGTRLTVL.

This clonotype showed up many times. The CDR3 nucleotides read TGTGCCATCAGGCTTGGGACTGGGCCCTACGAGCAGTACTTC. Protein: CAIRLGTGPYEQYF. The V gene is TRBV10-3, the J gene TRBJ2-7, with D perhaps matching TRBD2 (6 bases). This CDR3 spans 14 amino acids. CDR1 is ENHRY and CDR2 is SYGVKD in the germline V gene. V shed 6 bases and J shed 2 bases, with 14 bases lying between them.

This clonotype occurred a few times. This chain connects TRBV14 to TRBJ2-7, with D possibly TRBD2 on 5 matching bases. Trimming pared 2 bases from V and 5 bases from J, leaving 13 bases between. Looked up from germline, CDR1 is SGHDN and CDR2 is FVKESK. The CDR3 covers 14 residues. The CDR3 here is CASSQSWLADEQYF. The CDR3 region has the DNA TGTGCCAGCAGCCAATCTTGGCTAGCTGACGAGCAGTACTTC.

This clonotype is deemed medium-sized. The CDR3 nucleotides read TGTGCCAGCAGTGAAATTTGGCAGGGGACGGCAGATACGCAGTATTTT. Amino acid sequence: CASSEIWQGTADTQYF. V usage is TRBV6-1 and J usage is TRBJ2-3; D is perhaps TRBD1 (6 bases). The germline V gene encodes CDR1 MNHNS and CDR2 SASEGT. V lost 2 bases to trimming and J lost 4 bases, with 16 bases between them. This CDR3 comprises 16 residues.

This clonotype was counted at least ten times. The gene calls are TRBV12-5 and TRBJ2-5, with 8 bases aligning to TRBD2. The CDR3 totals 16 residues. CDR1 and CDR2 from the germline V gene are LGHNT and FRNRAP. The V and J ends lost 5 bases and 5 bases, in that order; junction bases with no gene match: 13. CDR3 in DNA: TGTGCTAGTGGTCCGGGGACTAGTACTAAGGCGGAGACCCAGTACTTC. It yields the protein CASGPGTSTKAETQYF. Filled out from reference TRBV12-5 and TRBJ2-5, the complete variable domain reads DARVTQTPRHKVTEMGQEVTMRCQPILGHNTVFWYRQTMMQGLELLAYFRNRAPLDDSGMPKDRFSAEMPDATLATLKIQPSEPRDSAVYFCASGPGTSTKAETQYFGPGTRLLVL.

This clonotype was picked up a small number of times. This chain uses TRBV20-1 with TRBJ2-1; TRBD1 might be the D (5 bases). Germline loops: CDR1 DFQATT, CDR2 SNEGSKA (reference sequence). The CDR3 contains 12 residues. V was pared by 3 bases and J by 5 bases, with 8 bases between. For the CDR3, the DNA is TGCAGTGCTAGTGGGGCCCACAATGAGCAGTTCTTC. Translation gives CSASGAHNEQFF.

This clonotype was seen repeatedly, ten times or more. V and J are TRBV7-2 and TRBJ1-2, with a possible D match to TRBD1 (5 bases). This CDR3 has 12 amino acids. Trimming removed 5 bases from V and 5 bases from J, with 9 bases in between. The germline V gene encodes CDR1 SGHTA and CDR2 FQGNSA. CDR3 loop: CASSPAGYGYTF. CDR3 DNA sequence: TGTGCCAGCAGCCCGGCAGGGTATGGCTACACCTTC.

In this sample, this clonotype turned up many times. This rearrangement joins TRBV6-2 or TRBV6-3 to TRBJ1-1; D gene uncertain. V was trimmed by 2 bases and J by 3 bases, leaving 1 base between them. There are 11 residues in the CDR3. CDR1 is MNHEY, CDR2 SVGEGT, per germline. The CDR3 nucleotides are TGTGCCAGCAGTTACGACACTGAAGCTTTCTTT. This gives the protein CASSYDTEAFF.

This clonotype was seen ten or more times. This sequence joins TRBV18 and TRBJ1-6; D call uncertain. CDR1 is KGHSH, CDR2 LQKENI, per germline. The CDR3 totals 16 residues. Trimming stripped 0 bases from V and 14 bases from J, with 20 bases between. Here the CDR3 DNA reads TGTGCCAGCTCACCACCTTTGGCGGAGGGAAGGATGTCCCTCCACTTT. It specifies CASSPPLAEGRMSLHF.

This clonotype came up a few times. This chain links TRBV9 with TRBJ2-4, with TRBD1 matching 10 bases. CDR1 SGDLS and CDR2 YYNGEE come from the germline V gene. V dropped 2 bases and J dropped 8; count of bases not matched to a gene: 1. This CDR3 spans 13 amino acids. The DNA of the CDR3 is TGTGCCAGCAGCGTCGGGACAGGGGACATTCAGTACTTC. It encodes CASSVGTGDIQYF.

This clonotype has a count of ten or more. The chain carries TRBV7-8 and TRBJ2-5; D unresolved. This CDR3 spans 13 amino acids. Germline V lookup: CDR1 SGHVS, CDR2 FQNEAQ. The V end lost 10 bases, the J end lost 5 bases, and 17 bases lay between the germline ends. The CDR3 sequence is CATSFVSLETQYF. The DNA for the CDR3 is TGTGCCACCTCATTCGTCTCTTTGGAGACCCAGTACTTC.

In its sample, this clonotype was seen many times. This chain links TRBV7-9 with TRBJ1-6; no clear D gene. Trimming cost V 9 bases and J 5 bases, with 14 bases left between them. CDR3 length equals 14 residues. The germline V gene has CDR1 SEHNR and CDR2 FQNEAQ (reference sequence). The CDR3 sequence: CASGPMTDNSPLHF. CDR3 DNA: TGTGCCAGTGGACCGATGACTGATAATTCACCCCTCCACTTT.

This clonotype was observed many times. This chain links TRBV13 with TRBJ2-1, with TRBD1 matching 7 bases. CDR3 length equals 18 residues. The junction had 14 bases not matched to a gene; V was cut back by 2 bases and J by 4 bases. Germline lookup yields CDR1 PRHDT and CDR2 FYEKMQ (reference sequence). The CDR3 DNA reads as TGTGCCAGCAGCTTACTCGTATCGGGGCTGGGACAGTACAATGAGCAGTTCTTC. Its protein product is CASSLLVSGLGQYNEQFF.

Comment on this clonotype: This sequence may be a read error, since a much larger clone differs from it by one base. The CDR3 DNA reads TGTGCCATCAGTGAGCCGACTACTAGCGGTTACGAGCAGTACTTC. Translating gives CAISEPTTSGYEQYF. The chain is built from TRBV10-3 and TRBJ2-7; 8 nucleotides match TRBD2. Germline-derived CDR1 and CDR2 are ENHRY and SYGVKD. The CDR3 totals 15 residues. Trimming removed 2 bases from V and 4 bases from J; junction bases left unmatched: 7.

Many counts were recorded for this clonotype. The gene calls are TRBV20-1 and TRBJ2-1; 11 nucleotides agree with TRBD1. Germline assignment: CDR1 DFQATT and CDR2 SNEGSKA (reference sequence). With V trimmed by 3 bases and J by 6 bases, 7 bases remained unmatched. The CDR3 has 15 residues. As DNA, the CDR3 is TGCAGTGCTAGGACGGGACAGGGGGTCGGCAATGAGCAGTTCTTC. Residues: CSARTGQGVGNEQFF.

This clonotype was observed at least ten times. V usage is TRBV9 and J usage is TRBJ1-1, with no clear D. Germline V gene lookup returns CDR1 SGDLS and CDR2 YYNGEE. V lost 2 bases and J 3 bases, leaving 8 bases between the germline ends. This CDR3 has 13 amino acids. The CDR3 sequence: CASSVDGHTEAFF. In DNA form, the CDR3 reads TGTGCCAGCAGCGTGGACGGTCACACTGAAGCTTTCTTT. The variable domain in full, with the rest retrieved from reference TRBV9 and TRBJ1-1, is DSGVTQTPKHLITATGQRVTLRCSPRSGDLSVYWYQQSLDQGLQFLIQYYNGEERAKGNILERFSAQQFPDLHSELNLSSLELGDSALYFCASSVDGHTEAFFGQGTRLTVV.

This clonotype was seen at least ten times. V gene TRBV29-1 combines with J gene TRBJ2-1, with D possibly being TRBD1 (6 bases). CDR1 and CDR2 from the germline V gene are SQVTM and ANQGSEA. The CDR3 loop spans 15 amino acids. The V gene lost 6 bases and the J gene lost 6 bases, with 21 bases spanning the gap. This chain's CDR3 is CSVYIRPQGSNEQFF. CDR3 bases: TGCAGCGTGTATATTCGACCTCAGGGGTCCAATGAGCAGTTCTTC.

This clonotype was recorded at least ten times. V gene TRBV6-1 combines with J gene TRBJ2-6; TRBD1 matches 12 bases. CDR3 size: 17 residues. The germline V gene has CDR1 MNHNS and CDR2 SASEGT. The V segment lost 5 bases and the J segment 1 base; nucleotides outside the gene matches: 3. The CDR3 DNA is TGTGCCAGCAGTCCGGGACAGGGGGCTTCTGGGGCCAACGTCCTGACTTTC. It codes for CASSPGQGASGANVLTF.

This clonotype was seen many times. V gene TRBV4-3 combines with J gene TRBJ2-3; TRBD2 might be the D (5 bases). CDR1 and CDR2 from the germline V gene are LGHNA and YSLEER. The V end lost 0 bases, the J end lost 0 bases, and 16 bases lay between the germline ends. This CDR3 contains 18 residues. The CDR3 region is CASSQDRTSTPSTDTQYF. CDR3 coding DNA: TGCGCCAGCAGCCAAGATCGGACTTCCACACCTAGCACAGATACGCAGTATTTT.

CDR3 coding DNA: TGCAGCGTTGTGGATCTAGCACATGGCTACACCTTC. It specifies CSVVDLAHGYTF. The chain uses TRBV29-1 and TRBJ1-2; D uncertain. There are 12 residues in the CDR3. Trimming removed 4 bases from V and 6 bases from J, with 12 bases in between. From germline, CDR1 is SQVTM and CDR2 ANQGSEA. The whole variable domain, remainder taken from reference TRBV29-1 and TRBJ1-2, is SAVISQKPSRDICQRGTSLTIQCQVDSQVTMMFWYRQQPGQSLTLIATANQGSEATYESGFVIDKFPISRPNLTFSTLTVSNMSPEDSSIYLCSVVDLAHGYTFGSGTRLTVV.

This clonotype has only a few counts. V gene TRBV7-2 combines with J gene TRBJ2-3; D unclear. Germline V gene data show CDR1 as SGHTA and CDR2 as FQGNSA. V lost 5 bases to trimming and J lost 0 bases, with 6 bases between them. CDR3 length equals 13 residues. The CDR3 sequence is CASSRYSTDTQYF. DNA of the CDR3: TGTGCCAGCAGCCGCTACAGCACAGATACGCAGTATTTT.